This entry lists 19 T cell receptor beta chains sequenced from one sample in a study of post-analysis software for immune sequencing data. Study-wide findings and caveats: Controls showed lower frequencies than patients for five TRBV segments, and TRBV5-6, TRBV5-1 and TRBV20-1 were among these.

Their target antigens are unknown. Sequencing libraries made from TCR beta cDNA carried unique molecular identifiers. TCRdb re-called the PCR reads with MiXCR, one entry per CDR3 protein. The data hold 430,000 or so distinct CDR3 sequences, with 30% to 40% observed a single time. Specimen: blood. Source of these receptors: a girl aged 2 to 9 with multiple sclerosis.

This clonotype was counted between two and nine times. This chain joins TRBV5-6 and TRBJ2-7, with 10 bases matching TRBD2. Germline CDR1 is SGHDT and CDR2 is YYEEEE. The CDR3 has 16 amino acids. V shed 0 bases, J shed 3 bases, and the junction held 6 bases outside the gene matches. The CDR3 spells CASSLDPAGGYYEQYF. The CDR3 region has the DNA TGTGCCAGCAGCTTGGACCCAGCGGGAGGGTACTACGAGCAGTACTTC.

This clonotype was seen a few times. The CDR3 coding sequence is TGTGCCAGCAGCCCCACAGGGAAGGACACTGAAGCTTTCTTT. Protein sequence: CASSPTGKDTEAFF. The chain employs TRBV12-3 or TRBV12-4 and TRBJ1-1; D is possibly TRBD1 (6 bases). Trimming took off 6 bases at V and 3 bases at J, with 14 bases between the two ends. CDR3 length equals 14 residues.

This rearrangement joins TRBV7-2 to TRBJ1-5, with a possible D match to TRBD1 (6 bases). This CDR3 contains 15 residues. V lost 2 bases, J lost 5 bases, and 13 bases lay in between. Germline V gene lookup returns CDR1 SGHTA and CDR2 FQGNSA. CDR3 region: CASSLTGLNDQPQHF. Written as DNA, the CDR3 is TGTGCCAGCAGCTTAACAGGGTTAAACGATCAGCCCCAGCATTTT.

V gene TRBV11-2 combines with J gene TRBJ2-1; 7 bases match TRBD2. The V gene end was trimmed by 8 bases and the J gene end by 3 bases; junction bases not matched to a gene: 10. This CDR3 has 15 amino acids. Looked up from germline, CDR1 is SGHAT and CDR2 is FQNNGV. The CDR3 reads CASRPPGTNYNEQFF. The CDR3 DNA reads TGTGCCAGCCGCCCTCCCGGGACTAACTACAATGAGCAGTTCTTC.

A few counts support this clonotype. The rearrangement joins TRBV7-2 to TRBJ2-1, with TRBD1 matching over 8 bases. The V gene's germline CDR1 is SGHTA and CDR2 FQGNSA. V was clipped by 4 bases and J by 6 bases; unmatched bases: 5. The CDR3 has 14 amino acids. The CDR3 nucleotides are TGTGCCAGCAGCTCCCCGGACAGGGCCAATGAGCAGTTCTTC. Translating it yields CASSSPDRANEQFF.

The CDR3 sequence is CASRSGGPGRYEQYF. CDR3 sequence (DNA): TGTGCCAGCAGATCAGGGGGACCAGGGCGCTACGAGCAGTACTTC. The chain employs TRBV12-3 or TRBV12-4 and TRBJ2-7, with 7 bases lining up with TRBD1. CDR3 length: 15 residues. The J segment lost 3 bases and the V segment lost 6 bases, leaving 11 bases of the junction unmatched.

This clonotype was picked up a small number of times. The chain uses TRBV11-1 and TRBJ2-4; maybe TRBD1 (8 bases). Trimming pared 4 bases from V and 13 bases from J, leaving 17 bases between. Germline CDR1 and CDR2: SGHAT and FQDESV (reference sequence). This CDR3 is built from 13 residues. The CDR3 spells CASSSDRAGEQYF. In DNA, the CDR3 is TGTGCCAGCAGCTCGGACAGGGCGGGGGAGCAGTACTTC.

V gene TRBV5-1 combines with J gene TRBJ2-7; TRBD2 agrees at 8 bases. The trim removed 0 bases at V and 7 bases at J, leaving 3 bases unmatched. Germline V gene sequence: CDR1 SGHRS, CDR2 YFSETQ. The CDR3 extends over 13 amino acids. This CDR3 reads CASSLEPGGEQYF. The CDR3 bases are TGCGCCAGCAGCTTGGAACCGGGAGGGGAGCAGTACTTC.

This chain uses TRBV28 with TRBJ1-2, with TRBD1 as a possible D gene (6 bases). This CDR3 has 15 residues. Germline V gives CDR1 MDHEN, CDR2 SYDVKM. The V gene lost 1 base and the J gene lost 3 bases, with 12 bases spanning the gap. CDR3 region: CASSLSSSGDYGYTF. The CDR3 DNA follows: TGTGCCAGCAGTTTATCGTCCTCAGGGGACTATGGCTACACCTTC.

This chain connects TRBV28 to TRBJ2-4; 7 bases fit TRBD2. The better agreement between TRBJ2-7 and the DNA end casts doubt on the J call. The germline V gene has CDR1 MDHEN and CDR2 SYDVKM. The CDR3 spans 17 residues. This CDR3 is CASSLILSGVEGDEQYF. The CDR3 coding sequence is TGTGCCAGCAGTTTAATCCTCAGCGGGGTCGAGGGAGACGAGCAGTACTTC.

CDR3 region: CATSRDPGIQPQHF. In DNA form, the CDR3 reads TGTGCCACCAGCAGAGATCCCGGGATCCAGCCCCAGCATTTT. This chain uses TRBV15 with TRBJ1-5; D gene ambiguous. CDR1 and CDR2 from the germline V gene are LNHNV and YYDKDF (reference sequence). V was trimmed by 0 bases and J by 7 bases, leaving 10 bases between them. The CDR3 consists of 14 residues.

V is TRBV4-3 and J is TRBJ1-5; D ambiguous. This CDR3 comprises 15 residues. Trimming took 0 bases from V and 9 from J, leaving 15 bases between them. In germline, CDR1 is LGHNA, CDR2 YSLEER. The CDR3 is CASSQDIAASPPQHF. In nucleotides, the CDR3 is TGCGCCAGCAGCCAAGATATCGCAGCGTCCCCGCCCCAGCATTTT.

The chain carries TRBV29-1 and TRBJ2-3; a weak D match, TRBD2 (7 bases). The V gene lost 7 bases and the J gene lost 4 bases, with 21 bases spanning the gap. The CDR3 extends over 15 amino acids. Germline values: CDR1 SQVTM, CDR2 ANQGSEA. For the CDR3, the DNA is TGCAGCGGTGGTGGGGGGGGCGGGAGAGCAGATACGCAGTATTTT. This gives the protein CSGGGGGGRADTQYF.

This clonotype was picked up a small number of times. This chain connects TRBV10-3 to TRBJ2-1; D not resolved. The CDR3 totals 12 residues. Germline CDR1 ENHRY, CDR2 SYGVKD. Between the trimmed V and J ends, which lost 1 base and 7 bases, there was a span of 5 bases. The CDR3 sequence: CAISEFGNEQFF. CDR3 nucleotide sequence: TGTGCCATCAGTGAGTTTGGGAATGAGCAGTTCTTC.

The chain uses TRBV3-1 and TRBJ1-5; 11 bases agree with TRBD1. The CDR3 runs to 15 residues. Germline V gives CDR1 LGHDT, CDR2 YNNKEL (reference sequence). V lost 3 bases to trimming and J lost 7 bases; unmatched junction nucleotides: 5. Here the CDR3 reads CASSHGTGGRQPQHF. The DNA for the CDR3 is TGTGCCAGCAGCCACGGGACAGGGGGTCGGCAGCCCCAGCATTTT.

The rearrangement joins TRBV11-2 to TRBJ2-3, with 8 positions matching TRBD1. Germline V gene sequence: CDR1 SGHAT, CDR2 FQNNGV. This CDR3 is 17 amino acids long. The V segment lost 1 base and the J segment 4 bases; nucleotides outside the gene matches: 10. The CDR3 region has the DNA TGTGCCAGCAGCTTAGGCTTAAGACAGGGGTCTTCAGATACGCAGTATTTT. It yields the protein CASSLGLRQGSSDTQYF. Full variable domain (rest looked up from reference TRBV11-2 and TRBJ2-3): EAGVAQSPRYKIIEKRQSVAFWCNPISGHATLYWYQQILGQGPKLLIQFQNNGVVDDSQLPKDRFSAERLKGVDSTLKIQPAKLEDSAVYLCASSLGLRQGSSDTQYFGPGTRLTVL.

This clonotype has a handful of counts. This chain links TRBV7-9 with TRBJ2-7; TRBD1 might be the D (6 bases). The V end was cut by 5 bases, the J end by 7 bases, with 18 bases between. This CDR3 is 14 amino acids long. In germline, CDR1 is SEHNR, CDR2 FQNEAQ (reference sequence). CDR3 sequence: CASSPHDRSGEQYF. In DNA form, the CDR3 reads TGTGCCAGCAGCCCCCACGACAGGTCGGGAGAGCAGTACTTC.

The rearrangement links TRBV7-6 to TRBJ2-7; D is unclear. CDR3 length equals 13 residues. Deletions cut 3 bases from V and 4 bases from J, with 10 bases between. Looked up from germline, CDR1 is SGHVS and CDR2 is FNYEAQ. The chain's CDR3 is CASSLQPEYEQYF. DNA of the CDR3: TGTGCCAGCAGCTTGCAACCAGAGTACGAGCAGTACTTC.

The J gene is TRBJ2-3, the V gene TRBV24-1; 10 bases fit TRBD1. CDR1 is KGHDR and CDR2 is SFDVKD in the germline V gene. CDR3 size: 15 residues. The junction had 2 bases not matched to a gene; V was cut back by 0 bases and J by 6 bases. Here the CDR3 DNA reads TGTGCCACCAGTGATTTGGACAGGGGGCCTGATACGCAGTATTTT. This translates into CATSDLDRGPDTQYF.